This T cell receptor beta chain came from a study of T cells of healthy individuals. Each CDR3 protein gets one entry after TCRdb re-called the 5' RACE reads with MiXCR. This table has approximately 58,000 distinct CDR3 sequences, around 15% appearing once. In the case of this clonotype: The junction differs from germline at one of its ends, possibly a read error.

The CDR3 runs 13 residues. Germline CDR1 reads LGHNA; CDR2 reads YSLEER. This TCR came from a human donor in good health. The chain links TRBV4-3 to TRBJ1-2; no firm D call. The CDR3 nucleotides read TGCGCAAGCAGCCAAGCTCATGCCTATGGCTACACCTTC. It translates to CASSQAHAYGYTF.